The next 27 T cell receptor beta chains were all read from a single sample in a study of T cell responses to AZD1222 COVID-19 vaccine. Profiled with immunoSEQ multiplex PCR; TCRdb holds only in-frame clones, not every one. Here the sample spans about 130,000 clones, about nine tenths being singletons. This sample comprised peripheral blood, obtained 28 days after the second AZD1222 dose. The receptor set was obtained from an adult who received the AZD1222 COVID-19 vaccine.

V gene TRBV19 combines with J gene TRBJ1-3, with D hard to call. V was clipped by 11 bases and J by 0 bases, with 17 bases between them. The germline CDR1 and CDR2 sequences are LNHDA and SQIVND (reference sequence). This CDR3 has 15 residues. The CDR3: CAGEDGTSSGNTIYF. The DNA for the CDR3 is TGTGCCGGAGAGGACGGAACTAGCTCTGGAAACACCATATATTTT.

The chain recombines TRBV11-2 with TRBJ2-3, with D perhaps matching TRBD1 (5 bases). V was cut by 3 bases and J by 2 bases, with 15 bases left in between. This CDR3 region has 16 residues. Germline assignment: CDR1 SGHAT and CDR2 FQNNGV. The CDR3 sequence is CASSFLAGAYTDTQYF. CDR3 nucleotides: TGTGCCAGCAGCTTTTTAGCTGGGGCTTACACAGATACGCAGTATTTT. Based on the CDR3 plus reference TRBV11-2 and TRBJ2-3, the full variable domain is EAGVAQSPRYKIIEKRQSVAFWCNPISGHATLYWYQQILGQGPKLLIQFQNNGVVDDSQLPKDRFSAERLKGVDSTLKIQPAKLEDSAVYLCASSFLAGAYTDTQYFGPGTRLTVL.

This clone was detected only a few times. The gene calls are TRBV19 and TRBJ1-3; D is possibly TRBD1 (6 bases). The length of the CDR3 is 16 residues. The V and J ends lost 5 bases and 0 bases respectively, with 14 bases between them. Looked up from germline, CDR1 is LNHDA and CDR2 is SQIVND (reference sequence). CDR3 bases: TGTGCCAGTAGTCTCCGGGACACCCTCTCTGGAAACACCATATATTTT. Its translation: CASSLRDTLSGNTIYF.

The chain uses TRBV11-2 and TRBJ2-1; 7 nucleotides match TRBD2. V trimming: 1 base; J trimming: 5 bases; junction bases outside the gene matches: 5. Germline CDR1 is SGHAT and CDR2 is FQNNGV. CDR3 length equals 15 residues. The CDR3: CASSLVRGENNEQFF. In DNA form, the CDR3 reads TGTGCCAGCAGCTTAGTTCGGGGGGAAAACAATGAGCAGTTCTTC.

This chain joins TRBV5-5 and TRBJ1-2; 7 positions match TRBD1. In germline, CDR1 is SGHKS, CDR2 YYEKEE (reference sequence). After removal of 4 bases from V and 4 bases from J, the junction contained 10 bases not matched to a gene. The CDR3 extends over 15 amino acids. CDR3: CASSQSLQGLYGYTF. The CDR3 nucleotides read TGTGCCAGCAGCCAGTCCCTACAGGGGCTCTATGGCTACACCTTC.

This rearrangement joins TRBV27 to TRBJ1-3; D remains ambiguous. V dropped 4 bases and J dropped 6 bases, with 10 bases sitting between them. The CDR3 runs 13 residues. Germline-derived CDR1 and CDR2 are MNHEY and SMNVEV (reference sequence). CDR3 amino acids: CASSSTWENTIYF. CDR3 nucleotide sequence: TGTGCCAGCAGTTCTACATGGGAAAACACCATATATTTT.

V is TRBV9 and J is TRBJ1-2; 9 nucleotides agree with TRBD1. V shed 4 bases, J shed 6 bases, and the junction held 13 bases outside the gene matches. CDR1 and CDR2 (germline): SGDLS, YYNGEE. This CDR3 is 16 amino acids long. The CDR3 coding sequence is TGTGCCAGCAGCCCGGGACAGGGAACAGGATTCGATGGCTACACCTTC. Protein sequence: CASSPGQGTGFDGYTF.

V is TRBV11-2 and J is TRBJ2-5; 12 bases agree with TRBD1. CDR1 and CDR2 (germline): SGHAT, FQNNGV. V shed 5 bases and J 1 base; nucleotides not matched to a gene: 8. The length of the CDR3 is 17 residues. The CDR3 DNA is TGTGCCAGCAGCCTCGGGACAGGGGGCGCTCGCCAAGAGACCCAGTACTTC. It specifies CASSLGTGGARQETQYF.

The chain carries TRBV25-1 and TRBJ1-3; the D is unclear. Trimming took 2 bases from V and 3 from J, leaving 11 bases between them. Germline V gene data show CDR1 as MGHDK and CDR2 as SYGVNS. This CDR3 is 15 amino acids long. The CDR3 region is CASSEPRPLGNTIYF. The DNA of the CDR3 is TGTGCCAGCAGTGAACCCCGCCCGCTTGGAAACACCATATATTTT. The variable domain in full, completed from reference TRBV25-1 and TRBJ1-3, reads EADIYQTPRYLVIGTGKKITLECSQTMGHDKMYWYQQDPGMELHLIHYSYGVNSTEKGDLSSESTVSRIRTEHFPLTLESARPSHTSQYLCASSEPRPLGNTIYFGEGSWLTVV.

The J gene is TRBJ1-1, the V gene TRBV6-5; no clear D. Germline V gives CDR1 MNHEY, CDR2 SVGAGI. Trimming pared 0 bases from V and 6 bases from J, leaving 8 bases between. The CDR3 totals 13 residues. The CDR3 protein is CASSYSRGPEAFF. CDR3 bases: TGTGCCAGCAGTTACTCGCGCGGACCTGAAGCTTTCTTT.

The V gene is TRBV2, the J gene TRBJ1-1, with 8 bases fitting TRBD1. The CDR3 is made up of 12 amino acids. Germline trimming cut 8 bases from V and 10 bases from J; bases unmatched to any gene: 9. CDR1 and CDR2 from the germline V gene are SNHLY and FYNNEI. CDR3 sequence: CASQGQEGLAFF. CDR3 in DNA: TGTGCCAGCCAGGGACAGGAGGGGTTAGCTTTCTTT.

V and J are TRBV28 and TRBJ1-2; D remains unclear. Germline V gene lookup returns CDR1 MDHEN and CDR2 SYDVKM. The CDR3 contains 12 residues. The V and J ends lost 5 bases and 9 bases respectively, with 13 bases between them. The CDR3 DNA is TGTGCCAGCAGTCCCGACACCGAGCGCTACACCTTC. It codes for CASSPDTERYTF.

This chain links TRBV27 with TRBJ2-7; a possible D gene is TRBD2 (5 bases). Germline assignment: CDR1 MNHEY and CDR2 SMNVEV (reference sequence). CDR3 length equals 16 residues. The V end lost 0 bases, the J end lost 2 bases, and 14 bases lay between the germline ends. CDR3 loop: CASSLSRLAVTYEQYF. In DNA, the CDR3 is TGTGCCAGCAGTTTATCTCGCCTAGCAGTGACCTACGAGCAGTACTTC.

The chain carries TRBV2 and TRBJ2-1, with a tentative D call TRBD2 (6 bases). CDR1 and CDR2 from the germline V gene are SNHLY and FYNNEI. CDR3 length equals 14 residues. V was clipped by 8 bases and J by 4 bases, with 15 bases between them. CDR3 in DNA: TGTGCCAGCCCCCGGAGGGCTTCTTACAATGAGCAGTTCTTC. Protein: CASPRRASYNEQFF.

CDR3 sequence reads: CASSQARVGGPGGYTF. The CDR3 DNA sequence: TGTGCCAGCAGCCAAGCCCGGGTAGGGGGCCCAGGAGGCTACACCTTC. The rearrangement links TRBV3-1 (or the pseudogene TRBV3-2) to TRBJ1-2, with TRBD1 identical over 7 bases. J gave up 8 bases and V 1 base, and 13 bases lay outside the gene matches. The CDR3 contains 16 residues. Germline loops: CDR1 LGHDT, CDR2 YNNKEL (reference sequence).

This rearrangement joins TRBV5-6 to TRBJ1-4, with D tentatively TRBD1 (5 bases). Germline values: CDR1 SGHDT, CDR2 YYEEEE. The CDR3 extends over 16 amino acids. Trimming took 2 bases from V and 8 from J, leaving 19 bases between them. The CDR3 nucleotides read TGTGCCAGCAGCTTTACCCCAATCTCATCAGGGGAAAAACTGTTTTTT. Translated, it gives CASSFTPISSGEKLFF.

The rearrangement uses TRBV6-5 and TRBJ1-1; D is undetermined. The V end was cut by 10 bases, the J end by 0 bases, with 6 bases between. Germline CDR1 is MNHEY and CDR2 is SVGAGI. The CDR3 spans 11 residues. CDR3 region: CAIHLNTEAFF. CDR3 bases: TGTGCCATCCATCTGAACACTGAAGCTTTCTTT.

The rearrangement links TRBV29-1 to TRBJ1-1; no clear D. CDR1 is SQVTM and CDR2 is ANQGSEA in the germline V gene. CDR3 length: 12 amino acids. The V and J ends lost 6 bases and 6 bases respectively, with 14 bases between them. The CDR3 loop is CSVVRGRAEAFF. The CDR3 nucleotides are TGCAGCGTGGTACGGGGAAGGGCTGAAGCTTTCTTT.

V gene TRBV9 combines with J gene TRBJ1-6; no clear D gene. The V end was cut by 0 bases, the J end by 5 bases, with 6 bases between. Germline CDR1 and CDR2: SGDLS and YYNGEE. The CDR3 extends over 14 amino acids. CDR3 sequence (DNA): TGTGCCAGCAGCGTAGTTGACGATAATTCACCCCTCCACTTT. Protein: CASSVVDDNSPLHF.

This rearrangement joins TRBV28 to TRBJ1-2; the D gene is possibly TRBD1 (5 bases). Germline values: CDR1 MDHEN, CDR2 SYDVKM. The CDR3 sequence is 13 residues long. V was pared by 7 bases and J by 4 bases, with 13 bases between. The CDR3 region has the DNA TGTGCCAGCACCCGGGGCGGGCCCTATGGCTACACCTTC. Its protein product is CASTRGGPYGYTF.

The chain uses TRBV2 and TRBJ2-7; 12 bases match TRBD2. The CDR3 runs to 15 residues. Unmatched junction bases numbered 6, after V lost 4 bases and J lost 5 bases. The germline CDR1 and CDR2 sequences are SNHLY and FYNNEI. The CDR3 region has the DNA TGTGCCAGCAGTGTGCCTAGCGGGAGGGCGAACGAGCAGTACTTC. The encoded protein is CASSVPSGRANEQYF.

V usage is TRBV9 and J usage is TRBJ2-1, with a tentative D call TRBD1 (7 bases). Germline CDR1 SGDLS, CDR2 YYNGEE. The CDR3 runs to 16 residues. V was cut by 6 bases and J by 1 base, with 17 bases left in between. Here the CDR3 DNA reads TGTGCCAGCACAGGGGGTAGCGGTTATTCCTACAATGAGCAGTTCTTC. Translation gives CASTGGSGYSYNEQFF.

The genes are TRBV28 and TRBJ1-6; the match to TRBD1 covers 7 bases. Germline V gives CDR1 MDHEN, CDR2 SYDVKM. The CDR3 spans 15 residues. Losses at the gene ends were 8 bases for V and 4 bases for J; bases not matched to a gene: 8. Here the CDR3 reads CASRTSGQYNSPLHF. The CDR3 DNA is TGTGCCAGCCGGACGTCGGGACAGTATAATTCACCCCTCCACTTT.

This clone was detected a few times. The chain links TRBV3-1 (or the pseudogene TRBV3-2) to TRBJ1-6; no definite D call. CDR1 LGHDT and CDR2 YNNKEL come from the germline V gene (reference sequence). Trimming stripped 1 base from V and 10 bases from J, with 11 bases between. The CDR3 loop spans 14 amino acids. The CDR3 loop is CASSQGQRYSPLHF. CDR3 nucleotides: TGTGCCAGCAGCCAAGGTCAGAGGTACTCACCCCTCCACTTT.

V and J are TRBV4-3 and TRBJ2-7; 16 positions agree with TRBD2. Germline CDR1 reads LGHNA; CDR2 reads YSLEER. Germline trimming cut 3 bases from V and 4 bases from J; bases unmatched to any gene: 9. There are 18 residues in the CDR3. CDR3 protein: CASSQGTSGGAGLYEQYF. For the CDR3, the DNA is TGCGCCAGCAGCCAGGGGACTAGCGGGGGGGCAGGTTTGTACGAGCAGTACTTC.

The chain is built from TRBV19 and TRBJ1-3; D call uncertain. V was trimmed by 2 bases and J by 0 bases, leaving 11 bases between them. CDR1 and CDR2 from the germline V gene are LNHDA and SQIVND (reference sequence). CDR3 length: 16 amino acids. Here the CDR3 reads CASSIITRSSGNTIYF. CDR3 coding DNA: TGTGCCAGTAGTATAATAACCCGAAGCTCTGGAAACACCATATATTTT. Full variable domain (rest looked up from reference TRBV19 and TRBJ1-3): DGGITQSPKYLFRKEGQNVTLSCEQNLNHDAMYWYRQDPGQGLRLIYYSQIVNDFQKGDIAEGYSVSREKKESFPLTVTSAQKNPTAFYLCASSIITRSSGNTIYFGEGSWLTVV.

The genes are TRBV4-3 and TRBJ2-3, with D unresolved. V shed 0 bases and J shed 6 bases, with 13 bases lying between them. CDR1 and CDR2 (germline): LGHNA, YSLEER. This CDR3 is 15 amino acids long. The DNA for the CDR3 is TGCGCCAGCAGCCAAGACTCGCGGTCCGGCGATACGCAGTATTTT. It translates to CASSQDSRSGDTQYF.